A single sample is the source of the 28 T cell receptor beta chains below, sequenced in a study of regulatory T cells in long-lasting Graves disease. CDR3-region Arm-PCR and iRepertoire HTBI primers produced the TCR beta libraries. TCRdb used MiXCR to reprocess the multiplex PCR reads, holding one entry per CDR3 protein. The table has approximately 400,000 distinct CDR3 sequences, 23% seen once. Time point specified: persistent/refractory GD, antithyroid drugs over 5 years with positive TRAb. Generation of the TCR library employed RNA extracted from PBMCs. The sequences come from peripheral blood mononuclear cells (PBMCs), collected when the disease was refractory, from a patient treated with antithyroid drugs. All receptors come from a woman aged 40 to 50 with Graves disease.

This clonotype was detected ten times or more. J is TRBJ1-2 and V is TRBV12-3 or TRBV12-4; D remains ambiguous. V was trimmed by 4 bases and J by 5 bases, leaving 11 bases between them. CDR3 length equals 13 residues. CDR3 sequence: CASSWADSYGYTF. As DNA, the CDR3 is TGTGCCAGCAGTTGGGCAGACTCTTATGGCTACACCTTC.

The chain couples TRBV6-2 or TRBV6-3 to TRBJ2-1; D uncertain. Trimming removed 5 bases from V and 6 bases from J, with 17 bases in between. In germline, CDR1 is MNHEY, CDR2 SVGEGT. This CDR3 is built from 15 residues. Written as DNA, the CDR3 is TGTGCCAGCAGTGAATGGGTACGAGCCTTCAATGAGCAGTTCTTC. Protein sequence: CASSEWVRAFNEQFF.

This clonotype has at least ten counts. The gene calls are TRBV7-6 and TRBJ2-7; D is possibly TRBD2 (6 bases). V shed 2 bases and J shed 2 bases, with 22 bases lying between them. This CDR3 has 18 amino acids. The germline gives CDR1 SGHVS, CDR2 FNYEAQ. The CDR3 region is CASSLRPPTGTSTYEQYF. The CDR3 coding sequence is TGTGCCAGCAGCTTAAGACCGCCGACGGGGACTTCCACCTACGAGCAGTACTTC.

In its sample, this clonotype was seen a few times. The rearrangement links TRBV20-1 to TRBJ2-3; TRBD2 matches 8 bases. Trimming took 6 bases from V and 4 from J; bases not matched to a gene: 9. The CDR3 has 14 residues. Germline V lookup: CDR1 DFQATT, CDR2 SNEGSKA (reference sequence). CDR3 sequence reads: CSAQSREGADTQYF. Written as DNA, the CDR3 is TGCAGTGCCCAGTCCCGGGAGGGGGCAGATACGCAGTATTTT.

This clonotype occurred a few times. V usage is TRBV7-3 and J usage is TRBJ2-7; 8 positions match TRBD2. The CDR3 is 15 residues long. Trimming at V came to 5 bases and at J to 3 bases, leaving 9 bases not matched to a gene. From germline, CDR1 is SGHTA and CDR2 FQGTGA. CDR3 sequence (DNA): TGTGCCAGCAGCCTTAGTCTCGGGAGGGACTACGAGCAGTACTTC. This sequence encodes CASSLSLGRDYEQYF.

This clonotype was seen only a few times. V usage is TRBV5-1 and J usage is TRBJ1-1; 10 bases agree with TRBD1. CDR3 length: 13 residues. The V and J ends lost 4 bases and 8 bases, in that order; junction bases with no gene match: 5. CDR1 is SGHRS, CDR2 YFSETQ, per germline. In DNA form, the CDR3 reads TGCGCCAGCAGCCAGACAGGGGGCGCGGAAGCTTTCTTT. It yields the protein CASSQTGGAEAFF. The entire variable domain, with the rest obtained from reference TRBV5-1 and TRBJ1-1, is as follows: KAGVTQTPRYLIKTRGQQVTLSCSPISGHRSVSWYQQTPGQGLQFLFEYFSETQRNKGNFPGRFSGRQFSNSRSEMNVSTLELGDSALYLCASSQTGGAEAFFGQGTRLTVV.

This clonotype was counted ten times or more. V is TRBV15 and J is TRBJ1-5; D is undetermined. Germline V lookup: CDR1 LNHNV, CDR2 YYDKDF (reference sequence). V was clipped by 1 base and J by 4 bases, with 11 bases between them. The CDR3 totals 15 residues. The CDR3 region has the DNA TGTGCCACCAGCAGAGTTGGCCTCGAAAATCAGCCCCAGCATTTT. This sequence encodes CATSRVGLENQPQHF.

This clonotype was found a few times. This sequence joins TRBV6-1 and TRBJ2-2, with 9 bases lining up with TRBD2. Per the germline V gene, CDR1 is MNHNS and CDR2 is SASEGT. Unmatched junction bases numbered 9, after V lost 3 bases and J lost 1 base. This CDR3 has 18 amino acids. CDR3 protein: CASSDPSGVSGNTGELFF. The CDR3 coding sequence is TGTGCCAGCAGTGATCCTAGCGGGGTCTCGGGGAACACCGGGGAGCTGTTTTTT.

In this sample, this clonotype turned up many times. This chain uses TRBV5-6 with TRBJ2-5; D is undetermined. The CDR3 consists of 12 residues. Germline assignment: CDR1 SGHDT and CDR2 YYEEEE. V lost 2 bases, J lost 5 bases, and 7 bases lay in between. The CDR3 nucleotides are TGTGCCAGCAGCTTAGAAGTTGAGACCCAGTACTTC. As protein: CASSLEVETQYF.

This clonotype was seen many times. The chain uses TRBV2 and TRBJ1-2, with D hard to call. The CDR3 spans 13 residues. V lost 10 bases to trimming and J lost 7 bases, with 19 bases between them. Germline CDR1 reads SNHLY; CDR2 reads FYNNEI. Here the CDR3 reads CAKNPGGGSGYTF. The DNA of the CDR3 is TGTGCCAAGAACCCGGGCGGCGGATCTGGCTACACCTTC.

The chain joins TRBV28 to TRBJ2-1; either TRBD1 or TRBD2 may supply D (5 bases each). The CDR3 has 12 amino acids. Trimming stripped 9 bases from V and 7 bases from J, with 13 bases between. Germline CDR1 and CDR2: MDHEN and SYDVKM. DNA for the CDR3: TGTGCCAGTGGCCTCTGGGGGAATGAGCAGTTCTTC. Its protein is CASGLWGNEQFF.

This clonotype was seen ten or more times. The chain links TRBV2 to TRBJ1-2; D is uncertain. Germline loops: CDR1 SNHLY, CDR2 FYNNEI. The CDR3 is made up of 13 amino acids. Trimming removed 10 bases at V and 3 bases at J, with 15 bases between. CDR3 in amino acids: CANPLQEDYGYTF. CDR3 nucleotide sequence: TGTGCCAACCCTCTGCAGGAGGACTATGGCTACACCTTC.

This clonotype was recorded many times. The chain employs TRBV12-3 or TRBV12-4 and TRBJ2-2, with D hard to call. Trimming shortened V by 7 bases and J by 5 bases, and 8 bases separated the two germline ends. The CDR3 has 12 amino acids. CDR3 sequence (DNA): TGTGCCAGCAACTGGCCGACCGGGGAGCTGTTTTTT. Translating gives CASNWPTGELFF.

This clonotype was picked up many times. The chain is built from TRBV20-1 and TRBJ2-2; D remains ambiguous. The V and J ends lost 3 bases and 6 bases respectively, with 5 bases between them. CDR3 length: 11 residues. Germline V lookup: CDR1 DFQATT, CDR2 SNEGSKA (reference sequence). DNA for the CDR3: TGCAGTGCTAGTCGAGCCGGGGAGCTGTTTTTT. Residues: CSASRAGELFF.

The chain carries TRBV28 and TRBJ1-2; D perhaps matches TRBD1 (6 bases). The CDR3 totals 14 residues. V gave up 6 bases and J gave up 7 bases, with 18 bases separating them. The germline gives CDR1 MDHEN, CDR2 SYDVKM. The CDR3 sequence: CASRVTGPWGGYTF. The CDR3 DNA reads TGTGCCAGCAGAGTGACAGGTCCTTGGGGTGGCTACACCTTC.

At least ten counts were recorded for this clonotype. V is TRBV29-1 and J is TRBJ2-5; TRBD1 is a possible D gene (6 bases). The V end was cut by 4 bases, the J end by 4 bases, with 16 bases between. This CDR3 is 14 amino acids long. CDR1 SQVTM and CDR2 ANQGSEA come from the germline V gene. In nucleotides, the CDR3 is TGCAGCGTTGCAAGGGGGTCAGCAGGAGAGACCCAGTACTTC. It codes for CSVARGSAGETQYF.

This clonotype occurred many times. This chain connects TRBV28 to TRBJ2-2, with a weak D call TRBD1 (6 bases). Trimming pared 6 bases from V and 7 bases from J, leaving 12 bases between. The CDR3 is 13 amino acids. The germline CDR1 and CDR2 sequences are MDHEN and SYDVKM. CDR3 in amino acids: CASRAQGFGELFF. The CDR3 DNA sequence: TGTGCCAGCAGAGCACAGGGTTTCGGGGAGCTGTTTTTT.

This chain links TRBV12-5 with TRBJ2-1, with 13 bases fitting TRBD2. CDR1 is LGHNT, CDR2 FRNRAP, per germline. The CDR3 extends over 15 amino acids. V lost 10 bases and J lost 1; bases outside the gene matches: 4. This CDR3 is CATRTSGSSYNEQFF. For the CDR3, the DNA is TGTGCTACGCGGACTAGCGGGAGTTCCTACAATGAGCAGTTCTTC.

With regard to this clonotype: A read error may explain this, as a much larger clone is one base away. The chain couples TRBV11-2 to TRBJ1-1; 7 bases are shared with TRBD1. The CDR3 covers 17 residues. The germline V gene encodes CDR1 SGHAT and CDR2 FQNNGV. The CDR3, as DNA: TGTGCCAGCAGCCACATACGGGACAGCGTTAAGAACACTGAAGCTCTCTTT. Amino acid sequence: CASSHIRDSVKNTEALF.

The V gene is TRBV11-2, the J gene TRBJ2-2; 7 bases line up with TRBD2. The CDR3 covers 14 residues. The germline CDR1 and CDR2 sequences are SGHAT and FQNNGV. The trim removed 7 bases at V and 6 bases at J, leaving 8 bases unmatched. The CDR3 protein is CASKPAGWSGELFF. The CDR3, as DNA: TGTGCCAGCAAACCAGCGGGATGGTCCGGGGAGCTGTTTTTT.

The gene calls are TRBV4-2 and TRBJ1-5; tentative D call: TRBD1 (6 bases). The germline V and J ends were trimmed by 1 base and 4 bases, with 11 bases remaining between them. The CDR3 sequence is 15 residues long. CDR1 and CDR2 from the germline V gene are LGHNA and YNFKEQ. CDR3 DNA: TGTGCCAGCAGCCAAGGTACGGGGGCAAATCAGCCCCAGCATTTT. Protein product: CASSQGTGANQPQHF.

Comment on this clonotype: Just one base apart from a much larger clone, this may be a read error. The rearrangement links TRBV3-1 to TRBJ2-5; D call uncertain. Per germline, CDR1 LGHDT and CDR2 YNNKEL (reference sequence). The CDR3 is made up of 15 amino acids. The DNA for the CDR3 is TGTGCCAGCAGCCGAGCAGGTGGGGTGTTGGAGATCCAGTACTTC. This gives the protein CASSRAGGVLEIQYF.

This chain uses TRBV4-1 with TRBJ2-7; D is possibly TRBD1 (6 bases). The length of the CDR3 is 16 residues. V gave up 0 bases and J gave up 5 bases, with 17 bases separating them. In germline, CDR1 is MGHRA, CDR2 YSYEKL. The chain's CDR3 is CASSQEHIQGLDEQYF. The DNA of the CDR3 is TGCGCCAGCAGCCAAGAGCACATACAGGGTCTCGACGAGCAGTACTTC.

This clonotype has only a few counts. The rearrangement joins TRBV28 to TRBJ2-7; 7 bases map to TRBD1. Germline CDR1 is MDHEN and CDR2 is SYDVKM. This CDR3 region has 15 residues. V shed 5 bases and J 5 bases; nucleotides not matched to a gene: 12. CDR3 residues: CASSTQDRDSDEQYF. The CDR3 DNA reads TGTGCCAGCAGTACCCAGGACCGGGACAGTGACGAGCAGTACTTC.

The CDR3 sequence is CASSQVHETQYF. The CDR3 nucleotides read TGCGCCAGCAGCCAAGTTCATGAGACCCAGTACTTC. This sequence joins TRBV4-1 and TRBJ2-5; D is uncertain. The CDR3 is 12 amino acids. Germline CDR1 and CDR2: MGHRA and YSYEKL. V was trimmed by 1 base and J by 5 bases, leaving 5 bases between them.

This clonotype was seen repeatedly, ten times or more. The V and J genes are TRBV11-1 and TRBJ1-6; D is uncertain. V lost 3 bases, J lost 0 bases, and 3 bases lay in between. The CDR3 is made up of 14 amino acids. Germline CDR1 SGHAT, CDR2 FQDESV (reference sequence). CDR3 bases: TGTGCCAGCAGCTTCGACTCCTATAATTCACCCCTCCACTTT. This sequence encodes CASSFDSYNSPLHF.

This clonotype was seen many times. The chain has TRBV11-2 and TRBJ1-2; D remains ambiguous. CDR1 and CDR2 (germline): SGHAT, FQNNGV. The CDR3 spans 12 residues. V lost 6 bases and J lost 6, with 11 bases in between. The CDR3 here is CASSKPRDGYTF. For the CDR3, the DNA is TGTGCCAGCAGTAAGCCTCGCGATGGCTACACCTTC. Complete variable domain (other parts from reference TRBV11-2 and TRBJ1-2): EAGVAQSPRYKIIEKRQSVAFWCNPISGHATLYWYQQILGQGPKLLIQFQNNGVVDDSQLPKDRFSAERLKGVDSTLKIQPAKLEDSAVYLCASSKPRDGYTFGSGTRLTVV.

The chain links TRBV6-2 or TRBV6-3 to TRBJ1-1; 9 nucleotides agree with TRBD1. The J segment lost 1 base and the V segment lost 6 bases, leaving 6 bases of the junction unmatched. The CDR3 is 15 residues long. Germline V gene lookup returns CDR1 MNHEY and CDR2 SVGEGT. The CDR3 reads CASSRSGQGNTEAFF. The CDR3 DNA reads TGTGCCAGCAGCAGATCGGGACAGGGGAACACTGAAGCTTTCTTT.